Each of the 9 T cell receptor beta chains below was sequenced from the same sample in a study of regulatory T cells in long-lasting Graves disease. Time point given: newly diagnosed GD, antithyroid drugs for less than 3 months. PBMC RNA served as the TCR library source. Arm-PCR of CDR3 regions and iRepertoire HTBI primers were used to build TCR beta libraries. MiXCR was run by TCRdb on the multiplex PCR reads, yielding one entry per CDR3 protein. The sample includes about 530,000 distinct CDR3 sequences, 16% seen only once; the top ten take more than 20%. This sample was shared with a second study, whose subject was T cells in Graves' hyperthyroidism and ophthalmopathy.

The sample consisted of peripheral blood mononuclear cells (PBMCs), taken at new diagnosis, from a patient treated with antithyroid drugs. Receptors originate from a woman aged 40 to 65 with Graves disease.

The chain joins TRBV5-5 to TRBJ2-4; weak D call: TRBD2 (5 bases). The germline V gene has CDR1 SGHKS and CDR2 YYEKEE (reference sequence). The CDR3 covers 15 residues. V gave up 4 bases and J gave up 8 bases, with 19 bases separating them. CDR3 loop: CASSRVEGRVDIQYF. Written as DNA, the CDR3 is TGTGCCAGCAGCCGGGTCGAGGGTCGGGTAGACATTCAGTACTTC.

This clonotype was picked up a small number of times. J is TRBJ1-5 and V is TRBV6-5; 7 bases map to TRBD1. Trimming took 0 bases from V and 0 from J; bases not matched to a gene: 14. There are 20 residues in the CDR3. Per germline, CDR1 MNHEY and CDR2 SVGAGI. The CDR3 loop reads CASSYSSEGAPLYSNQPQHF. The CDR3 coding sequence is TGTGCCAGCAGTTACTCGTCCGAGGGGGCCCCTCTTTATAGCAATCAGCCCCAGCATTTT.

The chain has TRBV4-2 and TRBJ1-2, with 9 bases aligning to TRBD1. Germline V gene data show CDR1 as LGHNA and CDR2 as YNFKEQ. The trim removed 0 bases at V and 4 bases at J, leaving 6 bases unmatched. This CDR3 region has 16 residues. In DNA, the CDR3 is TGTGCCAGCAGCCAAGAGTGGGACAGGGCCTTCTATGGCTACACCTTC. Translated, it gives CASSQEWDRAFYGYTF.

The sample holds many counts of this clonotype. V usage is TRBV3-1 and J usage is TRBJ1-1, with 7 positions matching TRBD1. The length of the CDR3 is 14 residues. Germline loops: CDR1 LGHDT, CDR2 YNNKEL (reference sequence). The junction had 6 bases not matched to a gene; V was cut back by 7 bases and J by 1 base. The CDR3 loop reads CASKTGTANTEAFF. The CDR3 DNA sequence: TGTGCCAGCAAGACCGGGACAGCGAACACTGAAGCTTTCTTT. Using reference TRBV3-1 and TRBJ1-1 for the parts outside the CDR3, the full variable domain is DTAVSQTPKYLVTQMGNDKSIKCEQNLGHDTMYWYKQDSKKFLKIMFSYNNKELIINETVPNRFSPKSPDKAHLNLHINSLELGDSAVYFCASKTGTANTEAFFGQGTRLTVV.

This clonotype was observed many times. The rearrangement uses TRBV3-1 and TRBJ2-3; D is ambiguous. This CDR3 comprises 13 residues. The germline V gene encodes CDR1 LGHDT and CDR2 YNNKEL (reference sequence). Trimming cost V 3 bases and J 4 bases, with 8 bases left between them. CDR3 loop: CASSQYIADTQYF. CDR3 nucleotide sequence: TGTGCCAGCAGCCAGTACATAGCAGATACGCAGTATTTT.

This clonotype was observed at least ten times. The chain carries TRBV5-1 and TRBJ1-2; possible D gene TRBD1, 6 bases. CDR1 is SGHRS and CDR2 is YFSETQ in the germline V gene. Trimming pared 2 bases from V and 2 bases from J, leaving 19 bases between. The CDR3 is 17 residues long. The CDR3 nucleotides are TGCGCCAGCAGCTTCACTCCCCGACAGGAGGGGAACTATGGCTACACCTTC. Amino acids: CASSFTPRQEGNYGYTF.

In its sample, this clonotype was seen many times. The V and J genes are TRBV6-1 and TRBJ1-2, with D possibly TRBD1 on 6 matching bases. The CDR3 has 12 residues. V gave up 5 bases and J gave up 8 bases, with 12 bases separating them. Per the germline V gene, CDR1 is MNHNS and CDR2 is SASEGT. CDR3 bases: TGTGCCAGCAGTCTTGACAGGCTAGGCTACACCTTC. Its protein product is CASSLDRLGYTF.

This clonotype was recorded many times. The chain uses TRBV5-1 and TRBJ2-3; 7 nucleotides align to TRBD1. This CDR3 contains 15 residues. V lost 5 bases and J lost 2; bases outside the gene matches: 8. Looked up from germline, CDR1 is SGHRS and CDR2 is YFSETQ. The CDR3 bases are TGCGCCAGCAGACAACAGGGGCCCCTCACAGATACGCAGTATTTT. Translating it yields CASRQQGPLTDTQYF.

This clonotype has ten or more counts. The chain carries TRBV12-3 or TRBV12-4 and TRBJ2-7, with D perhaps being TRBD1 or TRBD2 (6 bases each). CDR3 length: 14 amino acids. V was trimmed by 7 bases and J by 7 bases, leaving 20 bases between them. This chain's CDR3 is CASTPGGASGEQYF. CDR3 nucleotides: TGTGCCAGCACCCCCGGGGGCGCTAGTGGGGAGCAGTACTTC.